This paragraph reports one T cell receptor beta chain. Germline V gene lookup returns CDR1 SGHNT and CDR2 YYREEE (reference sequence). V was pared by 3 bases and J by 5 bases, with 14 bases between. The CDR3 length is 15 residues. The source of the sample is a study of blood T cell repertoires in COVID-19. TCRdb's copy holds only in-frame clones and misses some; the assay was immunoSEQ multiplex PCR. The data show 100,000 to 150,000 clones, 70% to 85% seen once. V is TRBV5-4 and J is TRBJ1-4; D is possibly TRBD1 (6 bases). Sequencing was done on a sample of peripheral blood. This TCR was sampled from a woman in her fifties or sixties with acute or convalescent COVID-19. This chain's CDR3 is CASSSYGTGNEKLFF. The DNA for the CDR3 is TGTGCCAGCAGCTCGTACGGCACAGGGAATGAAAAACTGTTTTTT.